This T cell receptor (beta chain) was documented in a study of post-analysis software for immune sequencing data. General study results and limits: In patients, about 5 TRBV segments were more frequent than in controls, with TRBV5-6, TRBV5-1 and TRBV20-1 among them.

The V segment lost 0 bases and the J segment 9 bases; nucleotides outside the gene matches: 8. Germline CDR1 is DFQATT and CDR2 is SNEGSKA (reference sequence). CDR3 length: 15 amino acids. The TCR beta cDNA libraries contained unique molecular identifiers. Researchers reported approximately 500,000 cDNA molecules coming from around 1 to 10 million T cells. Each CDR3 protein is one row after TCRdb ran MiXCR on the PCR reads. The sample lists a few hundred thousand distinct CDR3 sequences; 30% to 45% were seen once. This clonotype has a count of ten or more. Its matching antigen is unknown. This clonotype was obtained from a girl between 10 and 17 years old with multiple sclerosis. Sample: blood. The J gene is TRBJ1-6, the V gene TRBV20-1; 7 bases map to TRBD1. The CDR3 loop is CSARDYRGSPSPLHF. Written as DNA, the CDR3 is TGCAGTGCTAGAGATTACAGGGGATCCCCTTCACCCCTCCACTTT.